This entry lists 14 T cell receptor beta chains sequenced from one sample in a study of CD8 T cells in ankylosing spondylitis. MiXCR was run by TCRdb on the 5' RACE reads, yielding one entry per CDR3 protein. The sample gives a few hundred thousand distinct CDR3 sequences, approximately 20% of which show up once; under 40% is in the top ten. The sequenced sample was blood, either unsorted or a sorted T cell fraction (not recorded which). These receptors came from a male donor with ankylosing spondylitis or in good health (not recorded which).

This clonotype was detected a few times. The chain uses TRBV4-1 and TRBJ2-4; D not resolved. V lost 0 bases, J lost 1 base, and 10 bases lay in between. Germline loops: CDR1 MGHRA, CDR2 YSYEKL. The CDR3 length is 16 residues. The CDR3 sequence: CASSQDQPAAKNIQYF. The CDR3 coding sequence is TGCGCCAGCAGCCAAGATCAGCCAGCCGCCAAAAACATTCAGTACTTC.

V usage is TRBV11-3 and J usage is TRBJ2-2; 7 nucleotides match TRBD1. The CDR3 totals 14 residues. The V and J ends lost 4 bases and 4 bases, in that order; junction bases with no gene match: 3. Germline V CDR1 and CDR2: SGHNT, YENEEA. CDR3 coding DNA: TGTGCCAGCAGCTCGACAGGGACCACCGGGGAGCTGTTTTTT. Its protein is CASSSTGTTGELFF.

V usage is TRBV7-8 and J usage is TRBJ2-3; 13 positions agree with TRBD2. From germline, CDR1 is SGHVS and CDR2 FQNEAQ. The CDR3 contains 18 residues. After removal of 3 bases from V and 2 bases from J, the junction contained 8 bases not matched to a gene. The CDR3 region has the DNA TGTGCCAGCAGCTTCCACAGGACTAGCGGGAGTATCACAGATACGCAGTATTTT. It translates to CASSFHRTSGSITDTQYF.

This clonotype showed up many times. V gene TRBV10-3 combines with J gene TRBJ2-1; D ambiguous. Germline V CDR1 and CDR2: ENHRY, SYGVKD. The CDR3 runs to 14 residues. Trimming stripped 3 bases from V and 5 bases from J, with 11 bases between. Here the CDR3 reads CAISDLDGHNEQFF. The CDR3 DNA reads TGTGCCATCAGTGACTTGGACGGCCACAATGAGCAGTTCTTC.

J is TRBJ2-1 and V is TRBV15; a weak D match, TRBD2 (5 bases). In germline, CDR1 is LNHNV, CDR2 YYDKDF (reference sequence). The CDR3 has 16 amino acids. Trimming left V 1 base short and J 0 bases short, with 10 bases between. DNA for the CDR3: TGTGCCACCAGCAGAGGAAGCGGCAGCTCCTACAATGAGCAGTTCTTC. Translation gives CATSRGSGSSYNEQFF.

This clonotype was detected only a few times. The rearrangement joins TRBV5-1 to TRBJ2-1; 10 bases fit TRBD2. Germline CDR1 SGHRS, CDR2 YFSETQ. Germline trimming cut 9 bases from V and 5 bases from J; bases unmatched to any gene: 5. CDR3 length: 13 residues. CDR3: CATSGRGNNEQFF. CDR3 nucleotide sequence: TGCGCCACAAGCGGGAGGGGAAACAATGAGCAGTTCTTC.

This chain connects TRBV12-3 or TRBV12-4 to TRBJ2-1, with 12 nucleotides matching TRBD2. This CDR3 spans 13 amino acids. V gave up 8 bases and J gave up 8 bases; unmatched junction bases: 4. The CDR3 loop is CASRTSGDYEQFF. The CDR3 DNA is TGTGCCAGCCGGACTAGCGGGGACTATGAGCAGTTCTTC.

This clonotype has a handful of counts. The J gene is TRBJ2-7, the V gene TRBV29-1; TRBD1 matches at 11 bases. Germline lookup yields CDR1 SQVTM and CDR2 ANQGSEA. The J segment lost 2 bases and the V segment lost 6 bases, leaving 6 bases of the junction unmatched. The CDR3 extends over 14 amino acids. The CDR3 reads CSVAGDRGTYEQYF. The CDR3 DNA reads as TGCAGCGTCGCAGGGGACAGGGGGACCTACGAGCAGTACTTC.

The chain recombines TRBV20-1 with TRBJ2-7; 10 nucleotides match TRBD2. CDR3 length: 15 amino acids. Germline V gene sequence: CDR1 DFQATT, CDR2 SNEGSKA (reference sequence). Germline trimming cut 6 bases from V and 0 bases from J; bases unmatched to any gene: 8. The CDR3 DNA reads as TGCAGTGCGCCCGATCCTAGCGGGAGCTCCTACGAGCAGTACTTC. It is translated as CSAPDPSGSSYEQYF.

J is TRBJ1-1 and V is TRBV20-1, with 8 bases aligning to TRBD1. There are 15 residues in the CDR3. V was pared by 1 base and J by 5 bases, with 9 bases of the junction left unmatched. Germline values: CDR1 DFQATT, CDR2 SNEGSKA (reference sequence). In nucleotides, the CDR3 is TGCAGTGCTAGAGGCACCCAGGGGGCTTGGACTGAAGCTTTCTTT. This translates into CSARGTQGAWTEAFF.

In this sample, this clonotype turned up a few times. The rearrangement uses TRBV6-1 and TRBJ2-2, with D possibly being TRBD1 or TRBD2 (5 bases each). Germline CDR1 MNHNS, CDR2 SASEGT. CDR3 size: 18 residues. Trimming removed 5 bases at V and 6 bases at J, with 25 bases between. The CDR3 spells CASSPLRDQVVVPGELFF. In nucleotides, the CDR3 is TGTGCCAGCAGTCCCCTCCGGGACCAGGTTGTTGTTCCCGGGGAGCTGTTTTTT.

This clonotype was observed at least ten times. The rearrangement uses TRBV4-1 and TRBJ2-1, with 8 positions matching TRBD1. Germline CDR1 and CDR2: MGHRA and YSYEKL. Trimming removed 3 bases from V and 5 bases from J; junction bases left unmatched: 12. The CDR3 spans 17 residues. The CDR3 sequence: CASSHPGQGRDNNEQFF. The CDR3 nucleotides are TGCGCCAGCAGCCACCCCGGACAGGGAAGGGATAACAATGAGCAGTTCTTC.

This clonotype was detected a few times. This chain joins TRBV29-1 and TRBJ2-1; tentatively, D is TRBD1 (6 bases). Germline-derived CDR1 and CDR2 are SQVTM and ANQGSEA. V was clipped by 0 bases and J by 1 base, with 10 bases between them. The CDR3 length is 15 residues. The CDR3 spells CSVEDQDRSYNEQFF. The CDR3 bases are TGCAGCGTTGAAGATCAGGACAGATCCTACAATGAGCAGTTCTTC.

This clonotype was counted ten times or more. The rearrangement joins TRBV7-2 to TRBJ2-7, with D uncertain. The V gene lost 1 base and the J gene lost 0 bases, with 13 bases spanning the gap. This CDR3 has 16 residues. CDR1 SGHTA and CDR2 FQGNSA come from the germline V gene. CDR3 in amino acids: CASSLVGAGASYEQYF. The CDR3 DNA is TGTGCCAGCAGCTTAGTCGGAGCAGGCGCCTCCTACGAGCAGTACTTC. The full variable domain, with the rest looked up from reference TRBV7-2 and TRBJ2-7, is GAGVSQSPSNKVTEKGKDVELRCDPISGHTALYWYRQSLGQGLEFLIYFQGNSAPDKSGLPSDRFSAERTGGSVSTLTIQRTQQEDSAVYLCASSLVGAGASYEQYFGPGTRLTVT.